This entry describes one T cell receptor beta chain. A universal primer binding site was introduced by template switching. The final cDNA contained unique molecular identifiers. TCRdb fed the 5' RACE reads into MiXCR, producing one record per CDR3 protein. The profile shows around 220,000 distinct CDR3 sequences, roughly a tenth of them singletons. These data are taken from a study of identical twins. The TCR originated in a man between 50 and 59 years old in good health. The sample taken for sequencing was memory T cells sorted from blood.

The CDR3 sequence: CASSFTHSGTDTQYF. CDR3 DNA: TGTGCCAGCAGCTTTACACATTCTGGCACAGATACGCAGTATTTT. This sequence joins TRBV7-9 and TRBJ2-3, with unresolved D. The CDR3 consists of 15 residues. The germline V and J ends were trimmed by 3 bases and 1 base, with 11 bases remaining between them. Germline assignment: CDR1 SEHNR and CDR2 FQNEAQ (reference sequence). The full variable domain, in which reference TRBV7-9 and TRBJ2-3 provide the parts outside the CDR3, is DTGVSQNPRHKITKRGQNVTFRCDPISEHNRLYWYRQTLGQGPEFLTYFQNEAQLEKSRLLSDRFSAERPKGSFSTLEIQRTEQGDSAMYLCASSFTHSGTDTQYFGPGTRLTVL.